This T cell receptor (beta chain) was documented in a study of cytomegalovirus exposure and HLA in healthy donors. Study-wide findings and caveats: CMV serostatus was the sole immune exposure data available.

PCR employed 60 Vbeta and 13 Jbeta primers. Per the study methods: A follow-up analysis tallied 86 million or so unique TCR beta chains, roughly 11 million shared. Profiling relied on immunoSEQ multiplex PCR, and the TCRdb table lists in-frame clones only, not all of them. The DNA was the basis for D and trimming; V, J and clone size are from that table. Of tens of thousands of clones listed, around 74% are singletons. To note about this clone: The target antigen is unknown.

After removal of 5 bases from V and 4 bases from J, the junction contained 12 bases not matched to a gene. The V gene's germline CDR1 is SGDLS and CDR2 YYNGEE. CDR3 length equals 16 residues. Samples came from healthy bone marrow donors. Sequenced sample: PBMCs. The clonotype originates from a human donor in good health. The V gene is TRBV9, the J gene TRBJ1-1; 9 bases line up with TRBD1. The DNA for the CDR3 is TGTGCCAGCAGTCTAGGGACAGGGATATTTCTCACTGAAGCTTTCTTT. It codes for CASSLGTGIFLTEAFF.